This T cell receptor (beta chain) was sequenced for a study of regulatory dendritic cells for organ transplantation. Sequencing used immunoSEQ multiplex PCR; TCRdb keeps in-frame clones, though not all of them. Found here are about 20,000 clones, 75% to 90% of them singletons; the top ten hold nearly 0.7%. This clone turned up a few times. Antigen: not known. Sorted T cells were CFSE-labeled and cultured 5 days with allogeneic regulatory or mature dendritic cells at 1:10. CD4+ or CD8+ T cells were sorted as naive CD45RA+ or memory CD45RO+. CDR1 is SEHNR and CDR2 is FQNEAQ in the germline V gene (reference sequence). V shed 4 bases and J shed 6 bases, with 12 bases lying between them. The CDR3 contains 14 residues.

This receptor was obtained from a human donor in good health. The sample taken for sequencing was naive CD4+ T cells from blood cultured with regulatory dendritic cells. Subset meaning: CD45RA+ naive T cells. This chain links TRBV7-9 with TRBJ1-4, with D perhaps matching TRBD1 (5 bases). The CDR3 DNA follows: TGTGCCAGCAGCTACAGGCCCGAGGATGAAAAACTGTTTTTT. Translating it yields CASSYRPEDEKLFF.